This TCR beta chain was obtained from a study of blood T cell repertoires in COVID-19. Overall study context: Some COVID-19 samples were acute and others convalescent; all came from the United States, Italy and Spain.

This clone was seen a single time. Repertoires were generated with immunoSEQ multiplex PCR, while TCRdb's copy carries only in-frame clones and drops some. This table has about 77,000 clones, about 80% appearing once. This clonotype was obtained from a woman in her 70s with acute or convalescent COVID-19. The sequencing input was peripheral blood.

The CDR3 DNA sequence: TGCGCCAGCAGCATAGGGACTAGCGGGAGCACAGATACGCAGTATTTT. Translated: CASSIGTSGSTDTQYF. This chain joins TRBV5-1 and TRBJ2-3, with 12 nucleotides matching TRBD2. The CDR3 sequence is 16 residues long. The V segment lost 4 bases and the J segment 0 bases; nucleotides outside the gene matches: 3. Germline-derived CDR1 and CDR2 are SGHRS and YFSETQ.